Listed below are T cell receptor beta chains from one sample, sequenced in a study of early T cells in non-severe SARS-CoV-2 infection. MiXCR, applied by TCRdb to the 5' RACE reads, yields one record per CDR3 protein. The sample consists of more than 55,000 distinct CDR3 sequences, 10% to 15% of them appearing once. Sample: whole blood. These receptors were collected from an adult who was a healthcare worker with PCR-confirmed SARS-CoV-2 infection or an uninfected control (not recorded which). CDR3s include the opening cysteine and the closing phenylalanine or tryptophan. D genes are given only for firm matches. A clone size is listed for some rows: how often the clone was seen (once, few, many), or a class if it is expanded.

>TRBV7-2|TRBD2|TRBJ2-5|NA
CASSLVPSGGGTQYF
TGTGCCAGCAGCCTCGTCCCTAGCGGGGGAGGGACCCAGTACTTC
>TRBV6-2/TRBV6-3|TRBD1|TRBJ2-2|NA
CASSLQGANTGELFF
TGTGCCAGCAGTCTACAGGGGGCGAACACCGGGGAGCTGTTTTTT
>TRBV6-6|NA|TRBJ1-4|many
CASSYARADEKLFF
TGTGCCAGCAGTTATGCGCGGGCTGACGAAAAACTGTTTTTT
>TRBV6-5|TRBD2|TRBJ2-1|many
CASSDTSGGYNEQFF
TGTGCCAGCAGTGACACTAGCGGGGGCTACAATGAGCAGTTCTTC
>TRBV12-3/TRBV12-4|NA|TRBJ1-1|few
CASRRTGMNTEAFF
TGTGCCAGCAGACGTACAGGCATGAACACTGAAGCTTTCTTT
>TRBV29-1|NA|TRBJ2-1|many
CSVVVQHRPNEQFF
TGCAGCGTTGTTGTCCAACACCGCCCTAATGAGCAGTTCTTC
>TRBV2|NA|TRBJ2-3|many
CASSEADSYTDTQYF
TGTGCCAGCAGTGAAGCGGACAGCTACACAGATACGCAGTATTTT
>TRBV28|NA|TRBJ1-1|NA
CASSLGGWTEAFF
TGTGCCAGCAGTTTGGGAGGGTGGACTGAAGCTTTCTTT
>TRBV29-1|NA|TRBJ1-3|NA
CSVALTALSGNTIYF
TGCAGCGTTGCACTTACAGCCCTCTCTGGAAACACCATATATTTT
>TRBV4-2|NA|TRBJ1-5|NA
CASSQVAGHRNQPQHF
TGTGCCAGCAGCCAAGTGGCCGGACATCGGAATCAGCCCCAGCATTTT
>TRBV29-1|TRBD1|TRBJ1-6|NA
CSVGTANSPLHF
TGCAGCGTCGGGACAGCAAATTCACCCCTCCACTTT
>TRBV20-1|NA|TRBJ2-7|NA
CSARGGSLSYEQYF
TGCAGTGCTAGAGGAGGGTCCCTCTCCTACGAGCAGTACTTC
>TRBV6-1|NA|TRBJ2-2|many
CASLGQISGELFF
TGTGCCAGCCTGGGGCAGATTTCCGGGGAGCTGTTTTTT
>TRBV19|NA|TRBJ1-2|NA
CASSNTGDYGYTF
TGTGCCAGTAGTAACACAGGTGACTATGGCTACACCTTC
>TRBV4-3|NA|TRBJ2-7|few
CASSQGGDSTYEQYF
TGCGCCAGCAGCCAAGGAGGGGACTCGACCTACGAGCAGTACTTC
>TRBV7-2|NA|TRBJ2-7|few
CASSLGGAFYEQYF
TGTGCCAGCAGCTTAGGAGGGGCTTTCTACGAGCAGTACTTC
>TRBV20-1|TRBD1|TRBJ2-7|many
CSASTGTGGYEQYF
TGCAGTGCTTCAACCGGGACAGGGGGCTACGAGCAGTACTTC
>TRBV10-2|NA|TRBJ2-2|many
CASSVGTSTGELFF
TGCGCCAGCAGCGTAGGGACTTCCACCGGGGAGCTGTTTTTT
>TRBV5-4|TRBD2|TRBJ2-5|NA
CASSLGGGAETQYF
TGTGCCAGCAGCTTGGGCGGGGGGGCAGAGACCCAGTACTTC
>TRBV9|NA|TRBJ1-2|NA
CASSAQGWGYTF
TGTGCCAGCAGCGCCCAAGGATGGGGCTACACCTTC
>TRBV6-2/TRBV6-3|NA|TRBJ2-1|NA
CASRAAAQASYNEQFF
TGTGCCAGCAGAGCCGCCGCTCAAGCCTCCTACAATGAGCAGTTCTTC
>TRBV14|TRBD2|TRBJ2-1|many
CASSPFRTSGAYNEQFF
TGTGCCAGCAGCCCCTTTAGGACTAGCGGGGCCTACAATGAGCAGTTCTTC
>TRBV6-5|NA|TRBJ1-3|few
CASTRLGMGNTIYF
TGTGCCAGCACCAGACTCGGAATGGGGAACACCATATATTTT